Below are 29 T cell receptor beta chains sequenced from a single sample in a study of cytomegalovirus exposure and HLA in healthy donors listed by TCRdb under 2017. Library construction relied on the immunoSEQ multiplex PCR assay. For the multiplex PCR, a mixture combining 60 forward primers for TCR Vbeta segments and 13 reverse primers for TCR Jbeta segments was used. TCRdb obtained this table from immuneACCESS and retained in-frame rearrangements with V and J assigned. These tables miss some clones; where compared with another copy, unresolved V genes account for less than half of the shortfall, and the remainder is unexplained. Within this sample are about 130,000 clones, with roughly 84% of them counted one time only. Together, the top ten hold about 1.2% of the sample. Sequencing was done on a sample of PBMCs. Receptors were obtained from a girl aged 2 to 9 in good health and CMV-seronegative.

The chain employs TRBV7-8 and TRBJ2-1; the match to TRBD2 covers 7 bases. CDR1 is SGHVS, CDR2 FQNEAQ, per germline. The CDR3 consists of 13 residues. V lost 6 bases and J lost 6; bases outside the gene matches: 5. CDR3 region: CASSITGGNEQFF. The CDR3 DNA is TGTGCCAGCAGTATTACGGGAGGCAATGAGCAGTTCTTC.

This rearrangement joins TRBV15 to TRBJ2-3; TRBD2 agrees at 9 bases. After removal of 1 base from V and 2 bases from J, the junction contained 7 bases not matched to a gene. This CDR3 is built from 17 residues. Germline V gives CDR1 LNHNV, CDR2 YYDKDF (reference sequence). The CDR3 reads CATSRGIAGVVTDTQYF. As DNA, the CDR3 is TGTGCCACCAGCAGAGGAATAGCGGGAGTAGTCACAGATACGCAGTATTTT.

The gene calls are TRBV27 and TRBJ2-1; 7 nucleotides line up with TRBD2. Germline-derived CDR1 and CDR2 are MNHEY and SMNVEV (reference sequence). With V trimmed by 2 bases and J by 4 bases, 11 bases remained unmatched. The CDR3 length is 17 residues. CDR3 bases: TGTGCCAGCAGTTTACGTGGGGCGGGAGAACTTTACAATGAGCAGTTCTTC. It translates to CASSLRGAGELYNEQFF.

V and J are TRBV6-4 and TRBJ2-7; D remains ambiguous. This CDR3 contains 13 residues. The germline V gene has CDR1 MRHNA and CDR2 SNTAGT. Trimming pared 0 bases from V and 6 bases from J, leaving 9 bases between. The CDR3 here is CASSDSNGREQYF. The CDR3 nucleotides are TGTGCCAGCAGTGACTCGAACGGTCGCGAGCAGTACTTC.

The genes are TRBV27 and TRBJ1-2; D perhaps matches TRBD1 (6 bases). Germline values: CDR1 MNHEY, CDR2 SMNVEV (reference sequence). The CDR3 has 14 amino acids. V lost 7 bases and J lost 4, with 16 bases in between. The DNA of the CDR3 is TGTGCCAGCAAAAATCAGGGGTCTGGCTATGGCTACACCTTC. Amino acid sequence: CASKNQGSGYGYTF.

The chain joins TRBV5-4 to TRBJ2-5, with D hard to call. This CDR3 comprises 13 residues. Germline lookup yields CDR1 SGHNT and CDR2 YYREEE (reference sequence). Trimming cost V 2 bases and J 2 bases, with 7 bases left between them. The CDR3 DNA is TGTGCCAGCAGCTTTGGCAGGCAAGAGACCCAGTACTTC. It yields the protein CASSFGRQETQYF.

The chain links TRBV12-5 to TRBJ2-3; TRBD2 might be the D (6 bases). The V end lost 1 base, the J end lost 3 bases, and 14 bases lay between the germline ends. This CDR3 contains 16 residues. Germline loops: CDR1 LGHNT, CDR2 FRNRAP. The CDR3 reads CASGLGPDRGTDTQYF. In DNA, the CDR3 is TGTGCTAGTGGTTTGGGCCCGGATCGGGGGACAGATACGCAGTATTTT.

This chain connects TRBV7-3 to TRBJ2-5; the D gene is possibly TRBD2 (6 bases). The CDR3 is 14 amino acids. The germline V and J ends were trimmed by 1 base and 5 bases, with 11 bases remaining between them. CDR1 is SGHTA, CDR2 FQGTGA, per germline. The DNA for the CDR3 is TGTGCCAGCAGCTTAAGGGGCGGGACGGAGACCCAGTACTTC. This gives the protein CASSLRGGTETQYF.

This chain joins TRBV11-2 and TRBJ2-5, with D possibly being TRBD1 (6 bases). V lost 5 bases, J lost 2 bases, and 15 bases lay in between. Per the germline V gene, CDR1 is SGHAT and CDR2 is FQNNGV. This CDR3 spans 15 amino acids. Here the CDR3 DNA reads TGTGCCAGCAGCCCGACGCCAGGGGAGCAAGAGACCCAGTACTTC. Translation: CASSPTPGEQETQYF. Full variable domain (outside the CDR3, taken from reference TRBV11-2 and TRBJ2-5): EAGVAQSPRYKIIEKRQSVAFWCNPISGHATLYWYQQILGQGPKLLIQFQNNGVVDDSQLPKDRFSAERLKGVDSTLKIQPAKLEDSAVYLCASSPTPGEQETQYFGPGTRLLVL.

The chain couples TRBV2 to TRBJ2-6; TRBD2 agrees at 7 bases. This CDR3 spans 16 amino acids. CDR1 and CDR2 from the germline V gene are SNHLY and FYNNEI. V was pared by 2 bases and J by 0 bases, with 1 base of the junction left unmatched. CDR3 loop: CASSEWGGSGANVLTF. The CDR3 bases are TGTGCCAGCAGTGAATGGGGGGGCTCTGGGGCCAACGTCCTGACTTTC.

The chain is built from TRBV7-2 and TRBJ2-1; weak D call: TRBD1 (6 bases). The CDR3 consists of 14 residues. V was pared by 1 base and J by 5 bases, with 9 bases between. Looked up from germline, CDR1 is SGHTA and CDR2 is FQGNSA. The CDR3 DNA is TGTGCCAGCAGCTTAGTAAGGGACAACAATGAGCAGTTCTTC. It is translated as CASSLVRDNNEQFF.

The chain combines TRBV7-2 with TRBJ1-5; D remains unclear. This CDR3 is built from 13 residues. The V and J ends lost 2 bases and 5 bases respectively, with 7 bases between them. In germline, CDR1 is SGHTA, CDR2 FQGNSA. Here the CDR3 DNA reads TGTGCCAGCAGCTTAACGAGGGATCAGCCCCAGCATTTT. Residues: CASSLTRDQPQHF.

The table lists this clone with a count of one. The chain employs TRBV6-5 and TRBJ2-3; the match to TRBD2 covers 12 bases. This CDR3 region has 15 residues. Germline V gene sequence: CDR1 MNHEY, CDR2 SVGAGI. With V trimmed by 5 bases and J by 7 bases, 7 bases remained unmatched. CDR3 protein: CASSSPSGGAYTQYF. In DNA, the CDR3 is TGTGCCAGCAGTAGTCCTAGCGGGGGGGCGTATACGCAGTATTTT.

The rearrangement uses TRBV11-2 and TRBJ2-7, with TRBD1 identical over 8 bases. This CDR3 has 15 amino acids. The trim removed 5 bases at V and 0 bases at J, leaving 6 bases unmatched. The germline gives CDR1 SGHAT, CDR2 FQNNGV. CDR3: CASSRQTGGSYEQYF. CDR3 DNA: TGTGCCAGCAGCCGGCAAACAGGGGGCTCCTACGAGCAGTACTTC.

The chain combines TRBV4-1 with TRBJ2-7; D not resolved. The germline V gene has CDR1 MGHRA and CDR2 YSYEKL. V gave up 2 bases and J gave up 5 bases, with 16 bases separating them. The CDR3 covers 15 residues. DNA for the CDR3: TGCGCCAGCAGCCAATCAGTTTCGAGGTTTGACGAGCAGTACTTC. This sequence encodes CASSQSVSRFDEQYF.

The CDR3 coding sequence is TGTGCCAGCCTCCAGGGGCAGAGCTCCTACGAGCAGTACTTC. Encoded protein: CASLQGQSSYEQYF. The V and J genes are TRBV7-8 and TRBJ2-7; a possible D gene is TRBD1 (6 bases). The CDR3 has 14 residues. Per the germline V gene, CDR1 is SGHVS and CDR2 is FQNEAQ. Trimming cost V 8 bases and J 0 bases, with 14 bases left between them.

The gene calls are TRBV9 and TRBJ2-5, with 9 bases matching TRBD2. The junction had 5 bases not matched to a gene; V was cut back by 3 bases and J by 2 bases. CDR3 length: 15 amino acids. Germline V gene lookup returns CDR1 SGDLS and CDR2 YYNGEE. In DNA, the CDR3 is TGTGCCAGCAGCGCCGGGACTAGCTGGCAAGAGACCCAGTACTTC. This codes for CASSAGTSWQETQYF.

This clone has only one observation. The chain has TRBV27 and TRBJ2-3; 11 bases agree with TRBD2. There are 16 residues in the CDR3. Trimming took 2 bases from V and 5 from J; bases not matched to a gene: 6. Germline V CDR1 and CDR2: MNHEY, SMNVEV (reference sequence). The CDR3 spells CASSLSSGGAQDTQYF. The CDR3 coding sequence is TGTGCCAGCAGTTTAAGTAGCGGGGGGGCCCAAGATACGCAGTATTTT.

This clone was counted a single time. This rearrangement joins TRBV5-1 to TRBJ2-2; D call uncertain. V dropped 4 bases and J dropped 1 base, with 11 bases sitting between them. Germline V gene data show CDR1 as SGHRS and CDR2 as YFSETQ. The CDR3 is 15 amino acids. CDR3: CASSPRGQNTGELFF. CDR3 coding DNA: TGCGCCAGCAGCCCACGTGGGCAGAACACCGGGGAGCTGTTTTTT.

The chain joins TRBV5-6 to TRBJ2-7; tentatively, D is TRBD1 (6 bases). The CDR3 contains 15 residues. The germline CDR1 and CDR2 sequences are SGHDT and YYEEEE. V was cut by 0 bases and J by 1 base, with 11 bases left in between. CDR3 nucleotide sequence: TGTGCCAGCAGCTTGGCCTTGGGGGCATCCTACGAGCAGTACTTC. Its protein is CASSLALGASYEQYF.

CDR3 DNA sequence: TGTGCCATCAGCCTTCGGGACACCCCTAACTATGGCTACACCTTC. This translates into CAISLRDTPNYGYTF. The chain employs TRBV10-3 and TRBJ1-2; D perhaps matches TRBD1 (6 bases). The CDR3 covers 15 residues. Trimming took off 6 bases at V and 0 bases at J, with 14 bases between the two ends. CDR1 and CDR2 (germline): ENHRY, SYGVKD.

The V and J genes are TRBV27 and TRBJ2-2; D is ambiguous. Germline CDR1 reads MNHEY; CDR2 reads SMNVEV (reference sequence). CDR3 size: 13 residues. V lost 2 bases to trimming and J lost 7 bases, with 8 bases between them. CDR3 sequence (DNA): TGTGCCAGCAGTTTAAGCGTCGGCGGGGAGCTGTTTTTT. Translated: CASSLSVGGELFF.

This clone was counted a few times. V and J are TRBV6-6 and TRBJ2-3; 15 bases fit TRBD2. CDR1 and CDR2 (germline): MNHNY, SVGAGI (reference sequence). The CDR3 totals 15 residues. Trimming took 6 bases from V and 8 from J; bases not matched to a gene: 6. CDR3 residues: CASRPGLAGGGTQYF. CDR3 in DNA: TGTGCCAGCAGGCCGGGACTAGCGGGGGGAGGTACGCAGTATTTT.

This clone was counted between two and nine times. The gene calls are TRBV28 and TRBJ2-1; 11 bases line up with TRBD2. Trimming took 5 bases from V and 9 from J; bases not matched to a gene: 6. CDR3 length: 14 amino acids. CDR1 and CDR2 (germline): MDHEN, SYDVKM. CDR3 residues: CASSNSGRVGEQFF. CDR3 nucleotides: TGTGCCAGCAGTAATAGCGGGAGGGTGGGTGAGCAGTTCTTC.

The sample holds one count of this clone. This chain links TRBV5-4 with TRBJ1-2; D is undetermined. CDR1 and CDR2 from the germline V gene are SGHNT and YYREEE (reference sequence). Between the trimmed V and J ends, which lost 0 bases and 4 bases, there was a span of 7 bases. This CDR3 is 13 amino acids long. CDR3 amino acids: CASSLERGYGYTF. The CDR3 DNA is TGTGCCAGCAGCTTGGAAAGAGGCTATGGCTACACCTTC.

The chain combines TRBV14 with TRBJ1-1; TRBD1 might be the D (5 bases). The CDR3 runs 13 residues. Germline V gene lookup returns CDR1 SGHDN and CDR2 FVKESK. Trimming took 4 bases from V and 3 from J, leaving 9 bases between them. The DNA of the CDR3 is TGTGCCAGCAGCCGAACAGGTTACACTGAAGCTTTCTTT. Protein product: CASSRTGYTEAFF.

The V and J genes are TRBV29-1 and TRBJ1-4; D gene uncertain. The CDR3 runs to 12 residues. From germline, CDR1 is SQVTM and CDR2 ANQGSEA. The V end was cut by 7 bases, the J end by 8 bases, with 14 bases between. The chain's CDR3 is CSARSGIEKLFF. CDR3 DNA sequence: TGCAGCGCTCGGAGCGGTATCGAAAAACTGTTTTTT. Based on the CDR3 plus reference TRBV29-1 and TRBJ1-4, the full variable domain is SAVISQKPSRDICQRGTSLTIQCQVDSQVTMMFWYRQQPGQSLTLIATANQGSEATYESGFVIDKFPISRPNLTFSTLTVSNMSPEDSSIYLCSARSGIEKLFFGSGTQLSVL.

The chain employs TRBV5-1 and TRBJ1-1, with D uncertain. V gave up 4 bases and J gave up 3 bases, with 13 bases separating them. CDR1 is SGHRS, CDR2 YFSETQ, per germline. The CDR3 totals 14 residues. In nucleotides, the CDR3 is TGCGCCAGCAGCCCAATCGGGGAGGACACTGAAGCTTTCTTT. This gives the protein CASSPIGEDTEAFF.

This chain's CDR3 is CASSVDSANTEAFF. The CDR3 DNA is TGTGCCAGCAGCGTCGACTCTGCGAACACTGAAGCTTTCTTT. The rearrangement joins TRBV9 to TRBJ1-1, with D unclear. CDR3 size: 14 residues. The ends were cut back, 2 bases at V and 1 base at J, with 9 bases in the middle. Germline V CDR1 and CDR2: SGDLS, YYNGEE.